A selection of T cell receptor beta chains follows, all from one sample in a study of shared T cell receptors in the human thymus. Repertoires were generated with immunoSEQ multiplex PCR, while TCRdb's copy carries only in-frame clones and drops some. The table shows some 720,000 clones, with 88% occurring only once. In addition, the sample was reused for a study of human thymus T cells.

Sequenced sample: thymocytes. The origin of the receptors is a boy in the first two years of life with a congenital heart defect. The CDR3 runs from the conserved cysteine through the conserved F or W. Each record gives: V gene, J gene, clone size, D gene, CDR3 protein, CDR3 DNA. D genes are given only for firm matches. Some rows have no size entry. The others give once, few or many, or a class for an expanded clone.

v_call: TRBV21-1
j_call: TRBJ1-5
clone_size: .
d_call: .
cdr3_aa: CASSKGMRTGVRYQPQHF
cdr3_nt: TGTGCCAGCAGCAAGGGGATGAGGACAGGGGTCCGCTATCAGCCCCAGCATTTT

v_call: TRBV29-1
j_call: TRBJ2-5
clone_size: .
d_call: .
cdr3_aa: CSVEDTGIRETQYF
cdr3_nt: TGCAGCGTTGAAGATACAGGGATACGGGAGACCCAGTACTTC

v_call: TRBV27
j_call: TRBJ2-7
clone_size: .
d_call: TRBD2
cdr3_aa: CASSFNSPGLALDEQYF
cdr3_nt: TGTGCCAGCAGTTTTAACTCTCCGGGACTAGCGCTCGACGAGCAGTACTTC

v_call: TRBV4-3
j_call: TRBJ1-5
clone_size: .
d_call: TRBD1
cdr3_aa: CASSQGTGTEMNQPQHF
cdr3_nt: TGCGCCAGCAGCCAAGGAACCGGGACAGAAATGAATCAGCCCCAGCATTTT

v_call: TRBV4-3
j_call: TRBJ2-4
clone_size: .
d_call: .
cdr3_aa: CASSQEIGQGIQYF
cdr3_nt: TGCGCCAGCAGCCAAGAGATCGGCCAGGGGATTCAGTACTTC

v_call: TRBV6-5
j_call: TRBJ2-3
clone_size: .
d_call: TRBD1
cdr3_aa: CASSRPTGTTDTQYF
cdr3_nt: TGTGCCAGCAGTCGACCGACAGGGACGACAGATACGCAGTATTTT

v_call: TRBV11-3
j_call: TRBJ2-1
clone_size: .
d_call: TRBD2
cdr3_aa: CASRGTSGVSSYNEQFF
cdr3_nt: TGTGCCAGCAGGGGGACTAGCGGGGTAAGCTCCTACAATGAGCAGTTCTTC

v_call: TRBV28
j_call: TRBJ2-7
clone_size: .
d_call: .
cdr3_aa: CASSPSRGERSYEQYF
cdr3_nt: TGTGCCAGCAGCCCATCGCGCGGGGAAAGGTCCTACGAGCAGTACTTC

v_call: TRBV5-4
j_call: TRBJ2-5
clone_size: once
d_call: .
cdr3_aa: CASSLPRGETQYF
cdr3_nt: TGTGCCAGCAGCTTGCCTAGGGGGGAGACCCAGTACTTC

v_call: TRBV10-3
j_call: TRBJ1-2
clone_size: .
d_call: .
cdr3_aa: CAISGSYGYTF
cdr3_nt: TGTGCCATCAGTGGGAGCTATGGCTACACCTTC

v_call: TRBV4-1
j_call: TRBJ2-5
clone_size: once
d_call: .
cdr3_aa: CASSQTSPGGETQYF
cdr3_nt: TGCGCCAGCAGCCAAACGAGCCCAGGGGGGGAGACCCAGTACTTC